These 13 T cell receptor beta chains came from one sample sequenced in a study of blood T cell repertoires in COVID-19. TCRdb keeps only in-frame clones here, not all; method: immunoSEQ multiplex PCR. The data contain 250,000 to 300,000 clones, around four fifths of them singletons. The sample comprised PBMCs or T cells enriched from blood (not recorded which). These receptors came from a man in his thirties or forties with acute COVID-19.

The genes are TRBV29-1 and TRBJ1-2, with 9 nucleotides matching TRBD1. Unmatched junction bases numbered 4, after V lost 6 bases and J lost 8 bases. Per germline, CDR1 SQVTM and CDR2 ANQGSEA. This CDR3 spans 11 amino acids. The CDR3 here is CSVGQGSGYTF. The DNA of the CDR3 is TGCAGCGTAGGACAGGGGAGCGGCTACACCTTC.

J is TRBJ1-4 and V is TRBV7-9; 7 bases are a match to TRBD1. CDR1 SEHNR and CDR2 FQNEAQ come from the germline V gene (reference sequence). The CDR3 sequence is 15 residues long. Trimming removed 5 bases from V and 8 bases from J; junction bases left unmatched: 11. The CDR3 coding sequence is TGTGCCAGCAGCCCGCCCCGGGGACAGCCGGAAAAACTGTTTTTT. Its protein is CASSPPRGQPEKLFF.

The chain carries TRBV9 and TRBJ1-2; D may be TRBD1 (5 bases). V was trimmed by 4 bases and J by 0 bases, leaving 19 bases between them. CDR3 size: 17 residues. Germline values: CDR1 SGDLS, CDR2 YYNGEE. The CDR3 here is CASSPRDEVGANYGYTF. The CDR3 bases are TGTGCCAGCAGCCCGAGAGATGAGGTAGGGGCTAACTATGGCTACACCTTC.

The gene calls are TRBV6-2 or TRBV6-3 and TRBJ1-5, with 8 bases lining up with TRBD1. The V segment lost 2 bases and the J segment 4 bases; nucleotides outside the gene matches: 10. Germline CDR1 reads MNHEY; CDR2 reads SVGEGT. The CDR3 contains 17 residues. The CDR3 protein is CASSYPPGGGKNQPQHF. CDR3 in DNA: TGTGCCAGCAGTTACCCACCAGGGGGCGGCAAGAATCAGCCCCAGCATTTT.

This chain links TRBV30 with TRBJ1-6, with 7 positions matching TRBD1. CDR1 and CDR2 (germline): GTSNPN, SVGIG (reference sequence). The length of the CDR3 is 12 residues. V gave up 8 bases and J gave up 10 bases; unmatched junction bases: 8. The CDR3 spells CAGGQVRSPLHF. CDR3 sequence (DNA): TGTGCCGGAGGACAGGTAAGATCACCCCTCCACTTT.

The V and J genes are TRBV5-4 and TRBJ2-7; tentatively, D is TRBD2 (5 bases). Germline lookup yields CDR1 SGHNT and CDR2 YYREEE (reference sequence). The CDR3 extends over 13 amino acids. V was pared by 3 bases and J by 3 bases, with 10 bases between. The CDR3 here is CASSSGLNYEQYV. The CDR3 region has the DNA TGTGCCAGCAGCTCCGGACTGAACTACGAGCAGTACGTC.

This chain joins TRBV10-1 and TRBJ2-2; TRBD2 aligns across 11 bases. Germline V gene sequence: CDR1 WNHNN, CDR2 SYGVQD (reference sequence). CDR3 size: 14 residues. Unmatched junction bases numbered 9, after V lost 9 bases and J lost 9 bases. The CDR3: CASQLAGAHRELFF. In DNA form, the CDR3 reads TGCGCCAGTCAACTAGCGGGGGCTCACCGGGAGCTGTTTTTT.

The chain joins TRBV5-4 to TRBJ2-1; D is uncertain. The CDR3 covers 16 residues. Trimming took 0 bases from V and 0 from J, leaving 10 bases between them. In germline, CDR1 is SGHNT, CDR2 YYREEE (reference sequence). CDR3 in amino acids: CASSLGLQSSYNEQFF. CDR3 in DNA: TGTGCCAGCAGCTTGGGACTGCAAAGCTCCTACAATGAGCAGTTCTTC. Supplemented by reference TRBV5-4 and TRBJ2-1, the full variable domain reads ETGVTQSPTHLIKTRGQQVTLRCSSQSGHNTVSWYQQALGQGPQFIFQYYREEENGRGNFPPRFSGLQFPNYSSELNVNALELDDSALYLCASSLGLQSSYNEQFFGPGTRLTVL.

J is TRBJ2-1 and V is TRBV15; a weak D match, TRBD2 (7 bases). Germline V lookup: CDR1 LNHNV, CDR2 YYDKDF (reference sequence). The CDR3 runs to 13 residues. V gave up 5 bases and J gave up 7 bases, with 12 bases separating them. CDR3 nucleotide sequence: TGTGCCACCAGCGGGGGGGCCGGGAATGAGCAGTTCTTC. Translation gives CATSGGAGNEQFF.

The DNA for the CDR3 is TGTGCCAGTAGTATAGGTGACAGCTCTGGAAACACCATATATTTT. This codes for CASSIGDSSGNTIYF. This chain joins TRBV19 and TRBJ1-3, with a weak D call TRBD1 (5 bases). Germline V lookup: CDR1 LNHDA, CDR2 SQIVND (reference sequence). CDR3 length: 15 residues. V was shortened by 1 base and J by 0 bases, with 7 bases between the two germline ends.

The J gene is TRBJ1-2, the V gene TRBV14, with 7 bases that match TRBD1. V was clipped by 4 bases and J by 8 bases; unmatched bases: 10. CDR3 length: 14 residues. CDR1 and CDR2 (germline): SGHDN, FVKESK. This CDR3 is CASSPNPPTGGYTF. CDR3 nucleotides: TGTGCCAGCAGCCCGAACCCCCCGACAGGGGGCTACACCTTC.

CDR3 sequence reads: CASSQTAGGRGDTQYF. The CDR3 coding sequence is TGTGCCAGCTCGCAAACGGCGGGGGGGCGCGGAGATACGCAGTATTTT. The rearrangement uses TRBV18 and TRBJ2-3; TRBD2 matches at 9 bases. The V gene end was trimmed by 6 bases and the J gene end by 5 bases; junction bases not matched to a gene: 12. The CDR3 consists of 16 residues. Germline CDR1 is KGHSH and CDR2 is LQKENI.

V is TRBV4-3 and J is TRBJ2-7, with 15 bases matching TRBD2. The CDR3 length is 14 residues. Germline V gene data show CDR1 as LGHNA and CDR2 as YSLEER. Trimming removed 3 bases from V and 7 bases from J; junction bases left unmatched: 1. The CDR3 loop reads CASSQGLAGGEQYV. As DNA, the CDR3 is TGCGCCAGCAGCCAGGGACTAGCGGGAGGAGAGCAGTACGTC.